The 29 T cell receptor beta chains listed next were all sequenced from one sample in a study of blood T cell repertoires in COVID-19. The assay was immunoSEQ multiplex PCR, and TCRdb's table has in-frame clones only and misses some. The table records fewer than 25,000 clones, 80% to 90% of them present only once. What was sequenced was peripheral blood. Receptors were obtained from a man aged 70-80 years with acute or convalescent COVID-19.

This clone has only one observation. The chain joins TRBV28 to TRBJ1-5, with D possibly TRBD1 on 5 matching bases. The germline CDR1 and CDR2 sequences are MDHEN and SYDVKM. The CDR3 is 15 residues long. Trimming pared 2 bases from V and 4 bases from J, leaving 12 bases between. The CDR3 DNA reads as TGTGCCAGCAGTTTAGGAGGGGTGTGGAATCAGCCCCAGCATTTT. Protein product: CASSLGGVWNQPQHF.

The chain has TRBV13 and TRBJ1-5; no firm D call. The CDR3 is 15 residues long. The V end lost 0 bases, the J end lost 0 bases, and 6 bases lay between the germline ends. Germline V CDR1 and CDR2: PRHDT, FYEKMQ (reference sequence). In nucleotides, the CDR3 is TGTGCCAGCAGCTTAGGTGCTAATAGCAATCAGCCCCAGCATTTT. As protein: CASSLGANSNQPQHF. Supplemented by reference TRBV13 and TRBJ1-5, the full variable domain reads AAGVIQSPRHLIKEKRETATLKCYPIPRHDTVYWYQQGPGQDPQFLISFYEKMQSDKGSIPDRFSAQQFSDYHSELNMSSLELGDSALYFCASSLGANSNQPQHFGDGTRLSIL.

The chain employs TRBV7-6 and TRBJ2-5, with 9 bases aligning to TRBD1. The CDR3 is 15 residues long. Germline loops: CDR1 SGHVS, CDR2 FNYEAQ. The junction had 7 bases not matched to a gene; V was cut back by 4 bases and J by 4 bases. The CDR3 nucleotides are TGTGCCAGCAGCTCCATGACGGGACAGGGAGAGACCCAGTACTTC. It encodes CASSSMTGQGETQYF. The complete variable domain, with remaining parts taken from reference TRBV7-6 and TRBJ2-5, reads GAGVSQSPRYKVTKRGQDVALRCDPISGHVSLYWYRQALGQGPEFLTYFNYEAQQDKSGLPNDRFSAERPEGSISTLTIQRTEQRDSAMYRCASSSMTGQGETQYFGPGTRLLVL.

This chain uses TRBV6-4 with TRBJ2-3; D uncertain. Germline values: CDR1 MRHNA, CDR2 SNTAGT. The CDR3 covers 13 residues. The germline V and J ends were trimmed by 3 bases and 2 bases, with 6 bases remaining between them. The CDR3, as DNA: TGTGCCAGCAGTGAACAGTACACAGATACGCAGTATTTT. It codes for CASSEQYTDTQYF.

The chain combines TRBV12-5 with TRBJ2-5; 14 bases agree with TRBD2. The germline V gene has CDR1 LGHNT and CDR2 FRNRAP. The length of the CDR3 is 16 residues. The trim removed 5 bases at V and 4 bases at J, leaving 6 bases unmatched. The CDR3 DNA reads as TGTGCTAGTGGTACCGGGACTAGCGGGGGATTAGAGACCCAGTACTTC. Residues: CASGTGTSGGLETQYF.

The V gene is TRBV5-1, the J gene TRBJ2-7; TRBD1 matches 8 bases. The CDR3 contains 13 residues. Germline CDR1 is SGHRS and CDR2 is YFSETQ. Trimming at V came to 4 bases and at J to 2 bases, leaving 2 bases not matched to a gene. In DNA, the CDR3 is TGCGCCAGCAGCGTGACAGGGGCCTACGAGCAGTACTTC. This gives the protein CASSVTGAYEQYF.

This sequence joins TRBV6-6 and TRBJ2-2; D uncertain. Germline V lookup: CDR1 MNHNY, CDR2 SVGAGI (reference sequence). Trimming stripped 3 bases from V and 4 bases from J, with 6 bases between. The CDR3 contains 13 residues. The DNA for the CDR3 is TGTGCCAGCAGTTATGAGATCACCGGGGAGCTGTTTTTT. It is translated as CASSYEITGELFF.

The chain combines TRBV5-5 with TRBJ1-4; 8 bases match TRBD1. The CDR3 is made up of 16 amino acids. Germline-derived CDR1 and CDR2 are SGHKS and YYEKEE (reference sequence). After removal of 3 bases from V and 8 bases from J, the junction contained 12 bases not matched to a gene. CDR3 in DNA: TGTGCCAGCAGCTATCTGGGGACAGGCTTGAACGAAAAACTGTTTTTT. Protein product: CASSYLGTGLNEKLFF.

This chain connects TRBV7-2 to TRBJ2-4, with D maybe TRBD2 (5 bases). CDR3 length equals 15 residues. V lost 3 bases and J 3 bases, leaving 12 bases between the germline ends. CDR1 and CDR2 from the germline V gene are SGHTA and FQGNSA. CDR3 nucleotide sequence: TGTGCCAGCAGCTTTCTACTAGGCAACAAAAACATTCAGTACTTC. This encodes CASSFLLGNKNIQYF.

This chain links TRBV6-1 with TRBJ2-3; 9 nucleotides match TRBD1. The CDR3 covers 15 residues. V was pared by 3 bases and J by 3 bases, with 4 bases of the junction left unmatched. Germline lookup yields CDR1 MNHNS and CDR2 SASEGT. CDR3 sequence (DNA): TGTGCCAGCAGTGACCGGGACAGGGAAACAGATACGCAGTATTTT. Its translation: CASSDRDRETDTQYF.

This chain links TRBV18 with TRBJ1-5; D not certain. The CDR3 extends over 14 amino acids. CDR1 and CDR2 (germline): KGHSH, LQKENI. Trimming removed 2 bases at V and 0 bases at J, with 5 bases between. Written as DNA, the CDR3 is TGTGCCAGCTCACCAATAAATAGCAATCAGCCCCAGCATTTT. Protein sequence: CASSPINSNQPQHF.

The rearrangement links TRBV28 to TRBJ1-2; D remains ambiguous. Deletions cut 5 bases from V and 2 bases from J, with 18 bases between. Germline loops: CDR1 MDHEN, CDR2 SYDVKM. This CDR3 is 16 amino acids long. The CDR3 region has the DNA TGTGCCAGCAGTCCCTCCCCGGGTCAAAAAAACTATGGCTACACCTTC. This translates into CASSPSPGQKNYGYTF.

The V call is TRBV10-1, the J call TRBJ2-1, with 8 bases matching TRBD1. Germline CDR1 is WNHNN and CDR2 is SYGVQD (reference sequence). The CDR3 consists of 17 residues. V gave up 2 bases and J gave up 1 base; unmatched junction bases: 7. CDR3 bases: TGCGCCAGCAGTGAGGCAGGGGGCACGAAGTCCTACAATGAGCAGTTCTTC. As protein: CASSEAGGTKSYNEQFF.

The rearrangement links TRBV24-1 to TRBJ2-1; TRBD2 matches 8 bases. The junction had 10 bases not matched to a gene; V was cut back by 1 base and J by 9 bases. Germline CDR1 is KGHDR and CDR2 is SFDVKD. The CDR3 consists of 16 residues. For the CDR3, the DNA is TGTGCCACCAGTGATTTCCGGGAGGGCCCTCCCGGTGAGCAGTTCTTC. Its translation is CATSDFREGPPGEQFF.

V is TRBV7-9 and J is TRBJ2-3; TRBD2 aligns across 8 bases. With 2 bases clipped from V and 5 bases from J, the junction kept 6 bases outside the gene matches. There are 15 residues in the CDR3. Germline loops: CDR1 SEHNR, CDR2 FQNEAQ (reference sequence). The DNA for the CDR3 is TGTGCCAGCAGCTTACCGGGGGGGCAGGGAGATACGCAGTATTTT. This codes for CASSLPGGQGDTQYF.

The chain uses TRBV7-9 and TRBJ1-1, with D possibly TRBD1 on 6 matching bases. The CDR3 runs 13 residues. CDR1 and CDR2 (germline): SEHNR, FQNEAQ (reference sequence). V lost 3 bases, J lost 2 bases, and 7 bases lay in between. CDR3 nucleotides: TGTGCCAGCAGCTTGGACAGAAACACTGAAGCTTTCTTT. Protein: CASSLDRNTEAFF.

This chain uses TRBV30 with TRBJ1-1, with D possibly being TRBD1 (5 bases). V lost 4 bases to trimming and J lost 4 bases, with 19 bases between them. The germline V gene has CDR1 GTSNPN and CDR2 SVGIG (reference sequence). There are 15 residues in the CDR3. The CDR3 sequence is CAWNPGGGWGTEAFF. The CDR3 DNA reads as TGTGCCTGGAACCCCGGCGGGGGATGGGGCACTGAAGCTTTCTTT. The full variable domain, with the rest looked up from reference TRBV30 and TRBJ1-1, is SQTIHQWPATLVQPVGSPLSLECTVEGTSNPNLYWYRQAAGRGLQLLFYSVGIGQISSEVPQNLSASRPQDRQFILSSKKLLLSDSGFYLCAWNPGGGWGTEAFFGQGTRLTVV.

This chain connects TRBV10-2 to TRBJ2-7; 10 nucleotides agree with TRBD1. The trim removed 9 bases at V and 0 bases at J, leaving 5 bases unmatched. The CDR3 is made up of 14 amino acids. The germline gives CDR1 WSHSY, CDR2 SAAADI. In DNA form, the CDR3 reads TGCGCCAGTCAGACAGGGGGCACCTCCTACGAGCAGTACTTC. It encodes CASQTGGTSYEQYF.

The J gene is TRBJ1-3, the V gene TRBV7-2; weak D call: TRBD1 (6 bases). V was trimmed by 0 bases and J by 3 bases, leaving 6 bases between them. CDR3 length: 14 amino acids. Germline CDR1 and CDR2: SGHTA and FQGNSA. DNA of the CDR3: TGTGCCAGCAGCTTAGCAGGGGGTGGAAACACCATATATTTT. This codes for CASSLAGGGNTIYF.

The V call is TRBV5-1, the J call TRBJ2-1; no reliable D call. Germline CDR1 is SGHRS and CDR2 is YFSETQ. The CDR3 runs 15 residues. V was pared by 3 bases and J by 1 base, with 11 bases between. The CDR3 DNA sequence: TGCGCCAGCAGCTACCGGTCCGGGTCCTACAATGAGCAGTTCTTC. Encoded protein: CASSYRSGSYNEQFF.

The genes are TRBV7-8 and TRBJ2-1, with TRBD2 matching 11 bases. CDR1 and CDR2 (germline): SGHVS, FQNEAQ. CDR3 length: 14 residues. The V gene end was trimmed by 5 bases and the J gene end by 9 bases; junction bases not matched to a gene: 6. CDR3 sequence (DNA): TGTGCCAGCAGCGAGGGACTAGCGGTAGGTGAGCAGTTCTTC. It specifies CASSEGLAVGEQFF.

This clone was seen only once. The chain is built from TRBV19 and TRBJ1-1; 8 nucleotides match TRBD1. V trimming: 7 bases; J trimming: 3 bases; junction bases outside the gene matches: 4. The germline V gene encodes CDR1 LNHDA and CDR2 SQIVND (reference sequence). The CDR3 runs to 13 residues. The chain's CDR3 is CASNQQGDTEAFF. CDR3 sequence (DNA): TGTGCCAGTAATCAACAGGGGGACACTGAAGCTTTCTTT.

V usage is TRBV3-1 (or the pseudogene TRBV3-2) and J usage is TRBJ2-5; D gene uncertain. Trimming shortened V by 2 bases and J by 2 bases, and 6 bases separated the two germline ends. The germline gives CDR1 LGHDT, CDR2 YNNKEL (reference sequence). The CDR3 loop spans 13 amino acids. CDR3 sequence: CASSQRTQETQYF. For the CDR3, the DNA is TGTGCCAGCAGCCAACGTACTCAAGAGACCCAGTACTTC.

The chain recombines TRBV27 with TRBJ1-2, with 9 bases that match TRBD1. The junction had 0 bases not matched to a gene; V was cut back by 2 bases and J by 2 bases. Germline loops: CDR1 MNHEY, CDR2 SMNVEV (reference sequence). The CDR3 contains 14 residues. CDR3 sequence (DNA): TGTGCCAGCAGTTTAGGGACAGGGAACTATGGCTACACCTTC. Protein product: CASSLGTGNYGYTF.

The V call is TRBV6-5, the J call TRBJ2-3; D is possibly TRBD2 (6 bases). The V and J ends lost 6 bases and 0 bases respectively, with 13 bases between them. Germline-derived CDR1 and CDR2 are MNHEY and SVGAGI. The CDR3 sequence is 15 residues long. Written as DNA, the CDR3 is TGTGCCAGCAGGGACTACCGATCTAGCACAGATACGCAGTATTTT. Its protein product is CASRDYRSSTDTQYF.

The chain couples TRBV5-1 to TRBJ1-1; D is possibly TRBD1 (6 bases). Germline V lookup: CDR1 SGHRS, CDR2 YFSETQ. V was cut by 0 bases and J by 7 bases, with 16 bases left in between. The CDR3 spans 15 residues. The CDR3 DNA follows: TGCGCCAGCAGCTTGGGGGAGATTACAGGGAGTGAAGCTTTCTTT. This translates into CASSLGEITGSEAFF. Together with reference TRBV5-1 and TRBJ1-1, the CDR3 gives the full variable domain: KAGVTQTPRYLIKTRGQQVTLSCSPISGHRSVSWYQQTPGQGLQFLFEYFSETQRNKGNFPGRFSGRQFSNSRSEMNVSTLELGDSALYLCASSLGEITGSEAFFGQGTRLTVV.

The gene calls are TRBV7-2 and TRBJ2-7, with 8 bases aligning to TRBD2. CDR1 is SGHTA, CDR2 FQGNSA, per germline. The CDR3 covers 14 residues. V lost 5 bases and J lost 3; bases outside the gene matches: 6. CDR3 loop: CASSQSGGYYEQYF. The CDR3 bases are TGTGCCAGCAGCCAAAGCGGGGGCTACTACGAGCAGTACTTC.

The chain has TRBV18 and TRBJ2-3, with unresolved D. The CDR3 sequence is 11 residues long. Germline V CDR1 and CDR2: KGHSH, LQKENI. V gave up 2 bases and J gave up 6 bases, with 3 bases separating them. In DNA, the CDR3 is TGTGCCAGCTCACCATCGGATACGCAGTATTTT. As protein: CASSPSDTQYF.

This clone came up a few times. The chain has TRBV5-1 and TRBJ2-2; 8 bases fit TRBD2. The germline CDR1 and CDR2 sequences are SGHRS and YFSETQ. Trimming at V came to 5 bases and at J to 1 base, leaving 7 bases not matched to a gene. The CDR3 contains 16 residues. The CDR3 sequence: CASRPTSGVNTGELFF. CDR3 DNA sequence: TGCGCCAGCAGGCCAACTAGCGGAGTGAACACCGGGGAGCTGTTTTTT.